This T cell receptor beta chain appears in the sequencing data of a study of response to subunit inactivated influenza vaccine. TCRdb passed the RT-PCR reads through MiXCR, listing each CDR3 protein once. Among more than 700,000 distinct CDR3 sequences listed, 21% were seen once. In its sample, this clonotype was seen a few times. The target antigen is unknown. Germline assignment: CDR1 MNHEY and CDR2 SVGAGI. The CDR3 is 15 amino acids. The V end was cut by 0 bases, the J end by 7 bases, with 13 bases between. Study results and caveats: Authors suggested each seasonal influenza vaccination recruits few new T cells.

The source was PBMCs from blood, collected about 5 days after vaccination. The J gene is TRBJ2-1, the V gene TRBV6-5, with unresolved D. The clonotype was recovered from a man aged 45-60 years who received an inactivated influenza vaccine. CDR3: CASSYSGPDLNEQFF. The CDR3 coding sequence is TGTGCCAGCAGTTACTCCGGGCCCGATTTGAATGAGCAGTTCTTC.